This T cell receptor (beta chain) was obtained from a study of blood T cell repertoires in COVID-19. Overall study context: T cells, B-cell-depleted T cells, or PBMCs supplied cDNA or gDNA.

The germline V gene has CDR1 SGHTA and CDR2 FQGNSA. J lost 4 bases, V lost 3 bases, and 3 bases had no gene match. The length of the CDR3 is 14 residues. Authors' data handling: Amplification of reference gene primers provided the estimated nucleated cell counts. Data came from immunoSEQ multiplex PCR; TCRdb stores just in-frame clones and leaves some out. That table is the source of V, J and clone size, and D and trimming were worked out from the DNA. The repertoire holds about 70,000 clones, with about three quarters as singletons. Sequencing was carried out using peripheral blood. V is TRBV7-2 and J is TRBJ2-3; 8 bases map to TRBD1. The TCR comes from a woman aged 80 or over with active or convalescent COVID-19. CDR3 DNA: TGTGCCAGCAGCTTGGACAGGGCTGCAGATACGCAGTATTTT. It yields the protein CASSLDRAADTQYF.